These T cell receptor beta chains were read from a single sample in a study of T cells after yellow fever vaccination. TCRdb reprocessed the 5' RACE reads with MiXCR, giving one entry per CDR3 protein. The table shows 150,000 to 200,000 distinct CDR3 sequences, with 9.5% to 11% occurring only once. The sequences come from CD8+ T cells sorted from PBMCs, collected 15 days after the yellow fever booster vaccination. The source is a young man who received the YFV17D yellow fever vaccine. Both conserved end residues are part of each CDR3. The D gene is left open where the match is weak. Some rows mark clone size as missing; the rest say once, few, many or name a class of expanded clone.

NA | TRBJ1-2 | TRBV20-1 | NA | CSARVRREPEYGYTF | TGCAGTGCTAGAGTGAGAAGGGAGCCAGAATATGGCTACACCTTC
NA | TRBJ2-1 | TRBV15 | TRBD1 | CATSRGRTGPNEQFF | TGTGCCACCAGCAGAGGTAGGACAGGGCCGAATGAGCAGTTCTTC
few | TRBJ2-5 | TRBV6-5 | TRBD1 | CASSSRQGDQETQYF | TGTGCCAGCAGTTCCCGACAGGGGGACCAAGAGACCCAGTACTTC
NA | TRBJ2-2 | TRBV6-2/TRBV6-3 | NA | CASSYGTGRDTGELFF | TGTGCCAGCAGTTACGGTACAGGGAGGGACACCGGGGAGCTGTTTTTT
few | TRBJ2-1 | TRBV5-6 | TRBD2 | CASSAGLAAYNEQFF | TGTGCCAGCAGCGCGGGACTAGCGGCTTACAATGAGCAGTTCTTC
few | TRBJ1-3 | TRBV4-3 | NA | CASSQDSWRVNTIYF | TGCGCCAGCAGCCAAGATTCTTGGAGGGTGAACACCATATATTTT
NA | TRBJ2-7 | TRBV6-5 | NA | CASSYSAGGLRAYEQYF | TGTGCCAGCAGTTACTCCGCAGGGGGGCTCCGCGCCTACGAGCAGTACTTC
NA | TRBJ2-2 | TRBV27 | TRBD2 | CASGVIGGDDTGELFF | TGTGCCAGCGGGGTTATCGGGGGGGATGACACCGGGGAGCTGTTTTTT
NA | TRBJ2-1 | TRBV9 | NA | CASSGRDSSSYNEQFF | TGTGCCAGCAGCGGTAGGGACTCCTCCTCCTACAATGAGCAGTTCTTC
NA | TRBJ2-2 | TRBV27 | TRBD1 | CASSLSTGVHTGELFF | TGTGCCAGCAGTTTATCGACAGGGGTCCACACCGGGGAGCTGTTTTTT
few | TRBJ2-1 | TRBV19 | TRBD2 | CASTTGGYNEQFF | TGTGCCAGTACCACGGGGGGTTACAATGAGCAGTTCTTC
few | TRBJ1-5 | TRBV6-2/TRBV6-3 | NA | CASSPTLPRPQHF | TGTGCCAGCAGCCCAACCCTCCCCCGGCCCCAGCATTTT
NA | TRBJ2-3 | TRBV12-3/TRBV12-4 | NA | CASTSGGLSTDTQYF | TGTGCCAGCACCTCCGGGGGCCTAAGCACAGATACGCAGTATTTT
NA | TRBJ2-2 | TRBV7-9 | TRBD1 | CASSLPGQGGNTGELFF | TGTGCCAGCTCCCTGCCGGGACAGGGTGGGAACACCGGGGAGCTGTTTTTT
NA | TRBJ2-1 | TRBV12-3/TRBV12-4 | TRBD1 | CASSFGQGQGQGQFF | TGTGCCAGCAGCTTCGGGCAGGGACAGGGACAAGGGCAGTTCTTC
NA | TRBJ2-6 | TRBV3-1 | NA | CASSQGRATGANVLTF | TGTGCCAGCAGCCAAGGCAGGGCAACCGGGGCCAACGTCCTGACTTTC
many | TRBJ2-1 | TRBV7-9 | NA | CASSPDYNEQFF | TGTGCCAGCAGCCCAGATTACAATGAGCAGTTCTTC
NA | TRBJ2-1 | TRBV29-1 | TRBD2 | CSVPSGGAGEQFF | TGCAGCGTTCCCAGCGGGGGGGCCGGTGAGCAGTTCTTC
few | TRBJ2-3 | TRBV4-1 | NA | CASSQVKGGLDTQYF | TGCGCCAGCAGCCAAGTAAAGGGGGGCTTGGATACGCAGTATTTT
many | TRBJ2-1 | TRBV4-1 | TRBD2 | CASSRQDIPGTKQFF | TGCGCCAGCAGCCGTCAAGATATACCAGGGACTAAGCAGTTCTTC
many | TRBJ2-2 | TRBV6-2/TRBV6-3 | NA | CASRIDGELFF | TGTGCCAGCAGAATAGACGGGGAGCTGTTTTTT
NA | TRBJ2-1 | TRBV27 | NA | CASAMLGEQFF | TGTGCCAGCGCCATGTTGGGTGAGCAGTTCTTC
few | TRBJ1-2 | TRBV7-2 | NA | CASSPFDSYVYGYTF | TGTGCCAGCAGCCCTTTCGACAGTTACGTCTATGGCTACACCTTC
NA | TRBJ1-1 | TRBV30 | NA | CAWSSGLGNTEAFF | TGTGCCTGGAGTTCTGGGCTCGGGAACACTGAAGCTTTCTTT
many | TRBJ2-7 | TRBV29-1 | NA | CSVSFTMEAEQYF | TGCAGCGTTAGTTTTACCATGGAGGCCGAGCAGTACTTC
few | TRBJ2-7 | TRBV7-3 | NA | CASSLRPVHYEQYF | TGTGCCAGCAGCTTAAGGCCGGTTCACTACGAGCAGTACTTC
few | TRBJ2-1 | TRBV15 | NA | CATSRGRGPYNEQFF | TGTGCCACCAGCAGAGGTCGGGGGCCCTACAATGAGCAGTTCTTC
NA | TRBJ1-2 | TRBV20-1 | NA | CSARDLSQGIANYGYTF | TGCAGTGCTAGAGATCTGTCTCAGGGGATAGCTAACTATGGCTACACCTTC
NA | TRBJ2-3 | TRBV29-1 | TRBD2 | CSVSAGGSTDTQYF | TGCAGCGTTTCGGCGGGGGGTAGCACAGATACGCAGTATTTT
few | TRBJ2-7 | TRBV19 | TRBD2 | CASSMGGLAYEQYF | TGTGCCAGTAGTATGGGGGGACTAGCGTACGAGCAGTACTTC
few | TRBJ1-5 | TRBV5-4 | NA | CASSLHGGSGPQHF | TGTGCCAGCAGCCTCCATGGGGGTTCCGGGCCCCAGCATTTT
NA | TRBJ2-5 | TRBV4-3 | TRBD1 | CASSQAYRGTETQYF | TGCGCCAGCAGCCAAGCATACAGGGGCACGGAGACCCAGTACTTC
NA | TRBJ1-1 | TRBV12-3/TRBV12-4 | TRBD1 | CASRTGTGGTEAFF | TGTGCCAGCAGAACCGGGACAGGGGGGACTGAAGCTTTCTTT
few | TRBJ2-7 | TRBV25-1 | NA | CASSAVQGTYEQYF | TGTGCCAGCAGTGCCGTACAGGGAACCTACGAGCAGTACTTC
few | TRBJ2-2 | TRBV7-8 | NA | CASSSGGDRNTGELFF | TGTGCCAGCAGCTCGGGTGGGGATCGGAATACCGGGGAGCTGTTTTTT
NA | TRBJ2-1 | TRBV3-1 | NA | CASSQGQWILNEQFF | TGTGCCAGCAGCCAAGGGCAGTGGATATTGAATGAGCAGTTCTTC
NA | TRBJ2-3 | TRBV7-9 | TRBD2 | CASSNLAGITDTQYF | TGTGCCAGCAGCAACCTAGCGGGGATCACAGATACGCAGTATTTT
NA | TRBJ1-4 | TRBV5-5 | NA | CASSPRERKTINEKLFF | TGTGCCAGCAGCCCACGAGAACGGAAGACGATTAATGAAAAACTGTTTTTT
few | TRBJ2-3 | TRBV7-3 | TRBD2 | CASRPQAGGPPDTQYF | TGTGCCAGCAGGCCTCAAGCGGGGGGGCCCCCAGATACGCAGTATTTT
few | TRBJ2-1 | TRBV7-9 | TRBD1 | CASSLALGTVNEQFF | TGTGCCAGCAGCTTAGCACTAGGGACAGTTAATGAGCAGTTCTTC
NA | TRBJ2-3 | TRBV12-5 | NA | CASARNPYGTDTQYF | TGTGCTAGTGCCCGTAATCCGTACGGCACAGATACGCAGTATTTT
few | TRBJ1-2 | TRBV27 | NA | CASSFGPLYGYTF | TGTGCCAGCAGTTTCGGGCCTCTCTATGGCTACACCTTC
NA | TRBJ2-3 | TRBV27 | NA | CASSLYQGTDTQYF | TGTGCCAGCAGTTTATACCAGGGCACAGATACGCAGTATTTT
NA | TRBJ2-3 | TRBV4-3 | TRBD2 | CASSQDPGLAGLFTDTQYF | TGCGCCAGCAGCCAGGATCCGGGACTAGCGGGGCTGTTCACAGATACGCAGTATTTT
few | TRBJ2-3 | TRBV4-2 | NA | CASSRGAGDTDTQYF | TGTGCCAGCAGCCGGGGGGCAGGGGACACAGATACGCAGTATTTT
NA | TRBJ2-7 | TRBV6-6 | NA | CASSSWDSYEQYF | TGTGCCAGCAGTTCATGGGACTCGTACGAGCAGTACTTC
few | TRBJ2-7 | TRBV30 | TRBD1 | CAWSTGTGVDEQYF | TGTGCCTGGAGTACCGGGACAGGGGTTGACGAGCAGTACTTC
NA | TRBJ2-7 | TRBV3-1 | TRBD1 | CASSDRDRGYEQYF | TGTGCCAGCAGCGACCGGGACAGGGGCTACGAGCAGTACTTC
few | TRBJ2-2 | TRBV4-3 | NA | CASSQDNGWAGELFF | TGCGCCAGCAGCCAAGATAACGGTTGGGCCGGGGAGCTGTTTTTT
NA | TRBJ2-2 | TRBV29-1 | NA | CSAGLSGELFF | TGCAGCGCCGGACTATCCGGGGAGCTGTTTTTT
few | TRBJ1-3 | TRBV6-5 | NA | CASSYARQALGGNTIYF | TGTGCCAGCAGTTACGCCCGACAGGCCCTCGGGGGAAACACCATATATTTT
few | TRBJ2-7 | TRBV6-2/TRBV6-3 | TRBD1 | CASSPLRLTGGLEQYF | TGTGCCAGCAGCCCTCTTCGCCTGACAGGGGGGTTGGAGCAGTACTTC
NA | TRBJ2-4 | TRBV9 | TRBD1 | CASSAGTGKNIQYF | TGTGCCAGCAGCGCCGGGACAGGGAAAAACATTCAGTACTTC
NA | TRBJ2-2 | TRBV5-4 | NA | CASSSRGREGTGELFF | TGTGCCAGCAGCTCTAGAGGCCGGGAAGGCACCGGGGAGCTGTTTTTT
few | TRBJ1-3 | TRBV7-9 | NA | CASSLRGIGSSGNTIYF | TGTGCCAGCAGCTTACGAGGTATAGGGAGCTCTGGAAACACCATATATTTT
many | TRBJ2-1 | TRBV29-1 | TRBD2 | CSVKTSAYNEQFF | TGCAGCGTTAAGACTAGCGCCTACAATGAGCAGTTCTTC
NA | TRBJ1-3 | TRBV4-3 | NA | CASSQDGVDSGNTIYF | TGCGCCAGCAGCCAAGATGGGGTCGACTCTGGAAACACCATATATTTT
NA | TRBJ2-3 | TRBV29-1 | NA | CSVAGATRGTDTQYF | TGCAGCGTTGCCGGGGCTACTAGGGGCACAGATACGCAGTATTTT
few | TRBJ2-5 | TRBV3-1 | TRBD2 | CASSLSGGYQETQYF | TGTGCCAGCAGCCTTAGCGGGGGGTACCAAGAGACCCAGTACTTC
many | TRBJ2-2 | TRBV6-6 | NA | CASSVNPGELFF | TGTGCCAGCAGTGTTAACCCGGGGGAGCTGTTTTTT